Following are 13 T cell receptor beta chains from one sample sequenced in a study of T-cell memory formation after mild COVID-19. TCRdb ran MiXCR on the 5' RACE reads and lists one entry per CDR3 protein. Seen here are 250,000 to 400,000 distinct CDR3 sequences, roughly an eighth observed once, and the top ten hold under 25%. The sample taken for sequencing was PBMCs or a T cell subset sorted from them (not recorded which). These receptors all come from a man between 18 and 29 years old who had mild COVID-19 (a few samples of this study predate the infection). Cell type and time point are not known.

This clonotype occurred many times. The CDR3 DNA is TGTGCCAGCAGCTTGGGGCTAGCAGGCACAGATACGCAGTATTTT. It codes for CASSLGLAGTDTQYF. The chain is built from TRBV5-6 and TRBJ2-3; D might be TRBD2 (5 bases). The CDR3 length is 15 residues. V was shortened by 0 bases and J by 1 base, with 9 bases between the two germline ends. CDR1 is SGHDT, CDR2 YYEEEE, per germline.

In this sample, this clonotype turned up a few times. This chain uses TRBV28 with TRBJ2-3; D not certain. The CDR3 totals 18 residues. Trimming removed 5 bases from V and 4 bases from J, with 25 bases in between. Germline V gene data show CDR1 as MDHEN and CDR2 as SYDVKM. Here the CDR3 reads CASSPPGTSPTRADTQYF. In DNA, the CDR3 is TGTGCCAGCAGTCCCCCCGGAACCTCGCCGACCCGCGCAGATACGCAGTATTTT.

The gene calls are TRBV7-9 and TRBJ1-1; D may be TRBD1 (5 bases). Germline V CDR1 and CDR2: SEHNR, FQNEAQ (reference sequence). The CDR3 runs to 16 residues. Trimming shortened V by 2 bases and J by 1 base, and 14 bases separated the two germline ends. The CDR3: CASSLSMGLQNTEAFF. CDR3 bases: TGTGCCAGCAGCTTATCAATGGGACTGCAGAACACTGAAGCTTTCTTT.

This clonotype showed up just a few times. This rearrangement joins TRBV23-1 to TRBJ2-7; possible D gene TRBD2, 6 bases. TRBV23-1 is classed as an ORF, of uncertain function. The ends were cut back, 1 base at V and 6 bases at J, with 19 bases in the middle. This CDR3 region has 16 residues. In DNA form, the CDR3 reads TGCGCCAGCAGTCAATTTCAATCACCAGCGGGTCCCGAGCAGTACTTC. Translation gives CASSQFQSPAGPEQYF.

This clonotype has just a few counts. DNA for the CDR3: TGTGCCAGCAGCTCCGACGGGGCTTCCGGAAACACCATATATTTT. Residues: CASSSDGASGNTIYF. The chain couples TRBV7-2 to TRBJ1-3; maybe TRBD1 (5 bases). This CDR3 is 15 amino acids long. Germline V gives CDR1 SGHTA, CDR2 FQGNSA. The V gene lost 4 bases and the J gene lost 4 bases, with 14 bases spanning the gap.

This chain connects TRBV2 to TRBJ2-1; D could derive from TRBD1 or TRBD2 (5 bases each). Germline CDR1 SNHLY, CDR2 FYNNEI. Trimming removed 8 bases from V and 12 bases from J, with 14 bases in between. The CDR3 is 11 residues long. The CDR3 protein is CASRERGLQFF. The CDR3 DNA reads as TGTGCCAGCCGGGAACGGGGCCTGCAGTTCTTC.

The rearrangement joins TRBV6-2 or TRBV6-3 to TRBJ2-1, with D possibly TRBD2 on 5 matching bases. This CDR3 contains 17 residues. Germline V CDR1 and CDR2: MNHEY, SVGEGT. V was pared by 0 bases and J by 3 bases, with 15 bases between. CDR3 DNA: TGTGCCAGCAGTTACTCGAGAGCGGCCGGCCACTACAATGAGCAGTTCTTC. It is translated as CASSYSRAAGHYNEQFF.

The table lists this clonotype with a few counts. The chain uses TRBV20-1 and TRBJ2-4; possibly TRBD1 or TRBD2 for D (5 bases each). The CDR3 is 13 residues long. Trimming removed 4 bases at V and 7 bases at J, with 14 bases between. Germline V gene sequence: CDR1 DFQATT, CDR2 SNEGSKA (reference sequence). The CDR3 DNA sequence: TGCAGTGCTACCCCCGGGACCGGCAACATTCAGTACTTC. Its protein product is CSATPGTGNIQYF.

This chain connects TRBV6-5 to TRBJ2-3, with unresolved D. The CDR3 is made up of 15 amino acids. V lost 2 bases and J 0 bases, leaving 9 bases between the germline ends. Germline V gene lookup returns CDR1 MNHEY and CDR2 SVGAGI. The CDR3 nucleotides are TGTGCCAGCAGTTACGGGGTAACTAGCACAGATACGCAGTATTTT. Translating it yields CASSYGVTSTDTQYF.

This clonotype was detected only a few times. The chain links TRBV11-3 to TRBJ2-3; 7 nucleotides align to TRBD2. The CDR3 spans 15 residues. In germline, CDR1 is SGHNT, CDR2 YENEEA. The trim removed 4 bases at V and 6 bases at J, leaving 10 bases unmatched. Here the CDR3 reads CASSSPGGPRDTQYF. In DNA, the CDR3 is TGTGCCAGCAGCTCACCGGGGGGTCCGAGGGATACGCAGTATTTT.

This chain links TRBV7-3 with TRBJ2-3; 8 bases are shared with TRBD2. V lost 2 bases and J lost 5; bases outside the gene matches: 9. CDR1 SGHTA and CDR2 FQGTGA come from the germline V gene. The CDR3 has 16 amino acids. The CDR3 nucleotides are TGTGCCAGCAGCTTACATGCGCGCGGGGGGCAAGATACGCAGTATTTT. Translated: CASSLHARGGQDTQYF.

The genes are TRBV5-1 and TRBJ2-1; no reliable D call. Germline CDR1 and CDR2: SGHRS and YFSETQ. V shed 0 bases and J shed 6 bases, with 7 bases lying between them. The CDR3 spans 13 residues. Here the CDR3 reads CASSLENTNEQFF. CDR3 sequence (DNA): TGCGCCAGCAGCTTGGAGAACACCAATGAGCAGTTCTTC.

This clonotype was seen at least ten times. The CDR3 nucleotides are TGTGCCAGCAGTTTTTCCGGGGCCAAAAACATTCAGTACTTC. Its protein product is CASSFSGAKNIQYF. The chain links TRBV12-3 or TRBV12-4 to TRBJ2-4; D uncertain. The CDR3 spans 14 residues. Trimming took 3 bases from V and 1 from J, leaving 7 bases between them.